These T cell receptor beta chains were read from a single sample in a study of blood T cells in healthy people across ages. TCRdb ran MiXCR on the 5' RACE reads and lists one entry per CDR3 protein. Of 780,000 or so distinct CDR3 sequences in the sample, around 50% are singletons; the top ten hold 25% to 30%. The sample comprised blood. These receptors were obtained from a man in his forties in good health. The CDR3 runs from the conserved cysteine through the conserved F or W. The order of the fields is CDR3 DNA, CDR3 protein, clone size, J gene, V gene, D gene. The D gene is left open where the match is weak. Where a row states a size, it is once, few, many or the class of an expanded clone; other rows omit it.

CDR3nt: TGTGCCAGCAGCTTAGTAGCGGATACGCGGTATTTT; CDR3aa: CASSLVADTRYF; abundance: NA; j_gene: TRBJ2-3; v_gene: TRBV7-9; d_gene: NA
CDR3nt: TGTGCCAGCAGTTACGGGACAGGGGTCAGGGGCAATGAGCAGTTCTTC; CDR3aa: CASSYGTGVRGNEQFF; abundance: NA; j_gene: TRBJ2-1; v_gene: TRBV6-2/TRBV6-3; d_gene: TRBD1
CDR3nt: TGTGCCAGCAGGAAGACAGAGACGGCAGTCAATGAGCAGTTCTTC; CDR3aa: CASRKTETAVNEQFF; abundance: NA; j_gene: TRBJ2-1; v_gene: TRBV2; d_gene: NA
CDR3nt: TGCGCCAGCAGCTTGGATGGACAAGCCTTCTACGAGCAGTACTTC; CDR3aa: CASSLDGQAFYEQYF; abundance: NA; j_gene: TRBJ2-7; v_gene: TRBV5-1; d_gene: NA
CDR3nt: TGCAGCGTCGAGCCAGGGTCGGTATCTTTCTTT; CDR3aa: CSVEPGSVSFF; abundance: NA; j_gene: TRBJ1-1; v_gene: TRBV29-1; d_gene: NA
CDR3nt: TGCAGTGCTAGGGATACTAGCGGCGGGCTGCCCAATGAGCAGTTCTTC; CDR3aa: CSARDTSGGLPNEQFF; abundance: NA; j_gene: TRBJ2-1; v_gene: TRBV20-1; d_gene: TRBD2
CDR3nt: TGTGCCAGCTCACTCCTTCCGGGGGAGGGCCCCACAGATACGCAGTATTTT; CDR3aa: CASSLLPGEGPTDTQYF; abundance: NA; j_gene: TRBJ2-3; v_gene: TRBV18; d_gene: TRBD2
CDR3nt: TGCGCCAGCAGCCAAGGGGCGAATTACACCGGGGAGCTGTTTTTT; CDR3aa: CASSQGANYTGELFF; abundance: NA; j_gene: TRBJ2-2; v_gene: TRBV4-3; d_gene: NA
CDR3nt: TGTGCCAGCACTGAGGGCTCCTACAATGAGCAGTTCTTC; CDR3aa: CASTEGSYNEQFF; abundance: NA; j_gene: TRBJ2-1; v_gene: TRBV28; d_gene: NA
CDR3nt: TGTGCCAGCGCCGGACTAGCCTATGGTGAGCAGTTCTTC; CDR3aa: CASAGLAYGEQFF; abundance: NA; j_gene: TRBJ2-1; v_gene: TRBV12-3/TRBV12-4; d_gene: TRBD2
CDR3nt: TGTGCCAGCAGATCCGGTAGGGCTAGCAATCAGCCCCAGCATTTT; CDR3aa: CASRSGRASNQPQHF; abundance: many; j_gene: TRBJ1-5; v_gene: TRBV6-2/TRBV6-3; d_gene: NA
CDR3nt: TGCAGTGCTAGAGATCGAGAGGGACATGTTGAGCAGTTCTTC; CDR3aa: CSARDREGHVEQFF; abundance: NA; j_gene: TRBJ2-1; v_gene: TRBV20-1; d_gene: NA
CDR3nt: TGTGCCAGCAGCCAAGATCAGGGGGCTTCCCCCTACGAGCAGTACTTC; CDR3aa: CASSQDQGASPYEQYF; abundance: NA; j_gene: TRBJ2-7; v_gene: TRBV4-2; d_gene: TRBD1
CDR3nt: TGTGCCAGCAGCTTGGAAGTTAACACCGGGGAGCTGTTTTTT; CDR3aa: CASSLEVNTGELFF; abundance: NA; j_gene: TRBJ2-2; v_gene: TRBV5-5; d_gene: NA
CDR3nt: TGTGCCAGCCTGGGGGGGCGTGAGCAGCCCCAGCATTTT; CDR3aa: CASLGGREQPQHF; abundance: once; j_gene: TRBJ1-5; v_gene: TRBV28; d_gene: NA
CDR3nt: TGCAGTGCTCCCCTCCAGACAGGGGCCTACGAGCAGTACTTC; CDR3aa: CSAPLQTGAYEQYF; abundance: NA; j_gene: TRBJ2-7; v_gene: TRBV20-1; d_gene: TRBD1
CDR3nt: TGTGCCAGCAGTGAACAAAGAGGGGCAGAGACCCAGTACTTC; CDR3aa: CASSEQRGAETQYF; abundance: NA; j_gene: TRBJ2-5; v_gene: TRBV6-1; d_gene: NA
CDR3nt: TGTGCCAGCAGTCGCCGGAGCGGGCTCTTTGATGAGCAGTTCTTC; CDR3aa: CASSRRSGLFDEQFF; abundance: NA; j_gene: TRBJ2-1; v_gene: TRBV27; d_gene: NA
CDR3nt: TGTTCCAGCAGCTTAACAAGGGCGCAGTACTTC; CDR3aa: CSSSLTRAQYF; abundance: NA; j_gene: TRBJ2-5; v_gene: TRBV7-9; d_gene: NA
CDR3nt: TGTGCCACCAGCAGAGGCCGAAGCGGGAGGGCGGACAATGAGCAGTTCTTC; CDR3aa: CATSRGRSGRADNEQFF; abundance: NA; j_gene: TRBJ2-1; v_gene: TRBV15; d_gene: TRBD2
CDR3nt: TGCAGTGCTAGAGACTTACGGGGTTATGAAAACATTCAGTACTTC; CDR3aa: CSARDLRGYENIQYF; abundance: NA; j_gene: TRBJ2-4; v_gene: TRBV20-1; d_gene: NA
CDR3nt: TGTGCCAGCAGTGGAATCGGGACTAATCAGCCCCAGCATTTT; CDR3aa: CASSGIGTNQPQHF; abundance: NA; j_gene: TRBJ1-5; v_gene: TRBV2; d_gene: NA